These T cell receptor beta chains were read from a single sample in a study of STAT3 mutations in large granular lymphocyte leukemia. Here immunoSEQ multiplex PCR was the method, and the copy in TCRdb shows in-frame clones only, minus some. Among over 3,500 clones listed, about 81% were seen once. The sample was peripheral blood mononuclear cells. The receptor source for this set is a boy aged 5 to 17 with T-cell large granular lymphocyte leukemia. Some clones in this sample may be carry-over from other donors' samples. Both conserved end residues are part of each CDR3.

V gene	J gene	CDR3 length	CDR3 protein
TRBV5-4	TRBJ2-5	14	CASSLLTAQETQYF
TRBV30	TRBJ2-7	15	CAWSALDSLAYEQYF
TRBV7-8	TRBJ2-7	14	CASRGEGSTYEQYF
TRBV29-1	TRBJ1-1	11	CSVAGVSGAFF
TRBV6-5	TRBJ2-4	15	CASSTLGAVKNIQYF
TRBV30	TRBJ2-1	12	CAAVTTYNEQFF
TRBV27	TRBJ2-5	15	CASSLTSGREETQYF
TRBV10-2	TRBJ2-5	9	CASLAAQYF
TRBV4-3	TRBJ1-2	15	CASSQEISRRDGYTF
TRBV25-1	TRBJ2-7	14	CASSREGGAYEQYF
TRBV29-1	TRBJ1-2	15	CSVGRDRGQNYGYTF
TRBV6-6	TRBJ2-3	15	CASSYGGTSTDTQYF
TRBV9	TRBJ1-1	13	CASSVFGDTEAFF
TRBV5-6	TRBJ1-4	14	CASSLWRGREKLFF
TRBV5-4	TRBJ2-3	16	CASSLGGTGVADTQYF
TRBV5-6	TRBJ1-1	17	CASSLERSGALNTEAFF
TRBV5-1	TRBJ2-7	16	CASSPSSGLETYEQYF
TRBV5-4	TRBJ2-7	12	CASSVDSYEQYF
TRBV5-1	TRBJ2-5	14	CASSGWTTQETQYF
TRBV29-1	TRBJ2-7	12	CSVGGTGYEQYF
TRBV5-4	TRBJ1-3	13	CASSSGPRNTIYF
TRBV5-1	TRBJ2-1	14	CASSPLAGDDEQFF
TRBV30	TRBJ1-2	13	CAWSVKGNYGYTF
TRBV10-3	TRBJ1-5	12	CAISDLNQPQHF
TRBV25-1	TRBJ1-6	15	CASSESLGWNSPLHF
TRBV6-1	TRBJ1-2	16	CASSADDYSGDYGYTF
TRBV5-3	TRBJ2-7	18	CARSLPTMIQGGSYEQYF
TRBV7-6	TRBJ2-7	16	CASSLAGGGTAYEQYF
TRBV30	TRBJ1-2	14	CAWSGAGTNYGYTF
TRBV12-5	TRBJ1-5	13	CASGLEEGQPQHF
TRBV28	TRBJ2-5	18	CASSSLAGASLEQETQYF
TRBV7-9	TRBJ2-1	12	CASSLGQLDPFF
TRBV13	TRBJ1-1	15	CASSLLRAGNTEAFF
TRBV29-1	TRBJ1-3	13	CSVDQGPGNTIYF